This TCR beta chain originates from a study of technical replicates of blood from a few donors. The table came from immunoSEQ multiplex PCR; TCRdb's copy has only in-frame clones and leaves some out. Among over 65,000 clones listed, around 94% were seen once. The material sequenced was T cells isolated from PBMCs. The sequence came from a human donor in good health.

CDR3 bases: TGTGCCAGCAGCCTATCTCGAGAGGGTGAGCAGTTCTTC. As protein: CASSLSREGEQFF. The chain combines TRBV6-6 with TRBJ2-1, with a possible D match to TRBD2 (5 bases). The CDR3 loop spans 13 amino acids. With 6 bases removed from V and 9 bases from J, the gap between germline ends came to 15 bases. Germline values: CDR1 MNHNY, CDR2 SVGAGI (reference sequence).